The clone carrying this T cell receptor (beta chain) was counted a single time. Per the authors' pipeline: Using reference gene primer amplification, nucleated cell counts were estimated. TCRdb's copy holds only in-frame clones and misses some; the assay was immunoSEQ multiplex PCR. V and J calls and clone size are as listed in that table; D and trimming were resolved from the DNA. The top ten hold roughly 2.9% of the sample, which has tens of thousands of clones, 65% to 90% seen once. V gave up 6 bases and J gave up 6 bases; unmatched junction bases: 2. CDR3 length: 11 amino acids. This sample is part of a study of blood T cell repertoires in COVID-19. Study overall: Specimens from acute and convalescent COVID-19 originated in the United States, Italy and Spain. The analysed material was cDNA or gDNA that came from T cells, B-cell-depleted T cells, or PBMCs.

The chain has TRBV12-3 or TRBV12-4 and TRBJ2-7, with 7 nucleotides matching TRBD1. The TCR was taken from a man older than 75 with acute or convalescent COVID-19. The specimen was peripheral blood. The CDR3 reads CASSNRGEQYF. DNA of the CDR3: TGTGCCAGCAGCAACAGGGGCGAGCAGTACTTC.